The clone carrying this T cell receptor (beta chain) was seen ten or more times. Both TCRalpha and TCRbeta chains were reverse transcribed with V-gene-specific primers. TCR amplification used around 20 PCR cycles, a constant-region primer and a V-primer adapter. The isolated mRNA underwent amplification through in vitro transcription. TCRdb independently ran MiXCR on the reads; one entry per CDR3 protein. The sample has around 80,000 distinct CDR3 sequences, about a sixth seen once. The sample originates from a study of low-dose radiotherapy and immunotherapy resistance in tumors. Across the whole study: The patients were given nivolumab 240 mg every two weeks and ipilimumab 1 mg/kg every six weeks, through an intravenous route.

The time point here: after trial treatment. Treatment in this sample: LDRT plus nivolumab, ipilimumab, low-dose cyclophosphamide and aspirin (RACIN trial). Donors were treated with nivolumab, ipilimumab, aspirin, and low-dose cyclophosphamide and radiotherapy. Germline V CDR1 and CDR2: LNHNV, YYDKDF (reference sequence). Trimming removed 1 base at V and 4 bases at J, with 12 bases between. This CDR3 has 15 amino acids. This sequence joins TRBV15 and TRBJ2-3; TRBD1 might be the D (6 bases). The sequenced sample was PBMCs, obtained after low-dose radiotherapy plus immunotherapy. The clonotype was recovered from a male donor with prostate cancer. CDR3 residues: CATSRVGAGSDTQYF. CDR3 sequence (DNA): TGTGCCACCAGCAGAGTGGGGGCAGGGTCAGATACGCAGTATTTT. Combining the CDR3 with reference TRBV15 and TRBJ2-3 gives the whole variable domain DAMVIQNPRYQVTQFGKPVTLSCSQTLNHNVMYWYQQKSSQAPKLLFHYYDKDFNNEADTPDNFQSRRPNTSFCFLDIRSPGLGDTAMYLCATSRVGAGSDTQYFGPGTRLTVL.